The text below deals with one TCR beta chain. This sample was taken from a study of patients and donors after allogeneic stem cell transplantation. Germline CDR1 DFQATT, CDR2 SNEGSKA (reference sequence). This CDR3 is 12 amino acids long. Using its own MiXCR run on the RT-PCR reads, TCRdb lists one record per CDR3 protein. The table records about 110,000 distinct CDR3 sequences, 35% of them present only once. Material: blood, either unsorted or a sorted T cell fraction (not recorded which). This chain links TRBV20-1 with TRBJ1-2; maybe TRBD1 (5 bases). This receptor was obtained from a human donor who was either an allogeneic HSCT recipient or a stem cell or donor lymphocyte infusion donor (not recorded which). It is not recorded whose cells these are; they may come from a transplant donor. CDR3 sequence (DNA): TGCAGCGCGCTCGGGGGAAACTATGGCTACACCTTC. Translation: CSALGGNYGYTF.